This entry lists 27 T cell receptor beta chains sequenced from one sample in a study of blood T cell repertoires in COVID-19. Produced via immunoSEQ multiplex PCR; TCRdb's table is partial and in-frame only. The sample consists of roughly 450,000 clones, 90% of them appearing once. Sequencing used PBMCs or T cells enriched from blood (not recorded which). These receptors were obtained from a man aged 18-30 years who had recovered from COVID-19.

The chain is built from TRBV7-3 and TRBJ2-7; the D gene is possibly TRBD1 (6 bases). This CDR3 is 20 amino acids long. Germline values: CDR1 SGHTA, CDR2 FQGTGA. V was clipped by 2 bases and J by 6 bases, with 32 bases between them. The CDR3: CASSLDVPGQPSLGICEQYF. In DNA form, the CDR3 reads TGTGCCAGCAGCTTAGACGTGCCGGGACAACCGAGCTTAGGGATCTGCGAGCAGTACTTC.

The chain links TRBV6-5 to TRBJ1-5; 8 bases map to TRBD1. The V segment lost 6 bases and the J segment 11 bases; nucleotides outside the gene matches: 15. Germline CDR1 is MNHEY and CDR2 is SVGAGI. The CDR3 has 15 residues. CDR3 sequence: CASRSAGGAGRAQHF. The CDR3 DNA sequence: TGTGCCAGCAGATCCGCAGGGGGCGCGGGGAGGGCCCAGCATTTT.

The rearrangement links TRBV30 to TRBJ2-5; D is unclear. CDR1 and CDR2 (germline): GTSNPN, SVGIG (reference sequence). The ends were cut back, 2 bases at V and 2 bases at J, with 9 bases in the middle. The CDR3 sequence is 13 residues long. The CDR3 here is CAWSSLVQETQYF. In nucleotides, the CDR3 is TGTGCCTGGAGTTCGCTAGTACAAGAGACCCAGTACTTC. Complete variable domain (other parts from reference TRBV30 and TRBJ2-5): SQTIHQWPATLVQPVGSPLSLECTVEGTSNPNLYWYRQAAGRGLQLLFYSVGIGQISSEVPQNLSASRPQDRQFILSSKKLLLSDSGFYLCAWSSLVQETQYFGPGTRLLVL.

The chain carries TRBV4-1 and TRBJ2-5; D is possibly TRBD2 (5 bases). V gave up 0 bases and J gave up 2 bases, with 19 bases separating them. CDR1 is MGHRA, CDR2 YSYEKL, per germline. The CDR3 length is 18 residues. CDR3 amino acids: CASSQESAGMGQQETQYF. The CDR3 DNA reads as TGCGCCAGCAGCCAAGAGTCCGCCGGGATGGGTCAACAAGAGACCCAGTACTTC.

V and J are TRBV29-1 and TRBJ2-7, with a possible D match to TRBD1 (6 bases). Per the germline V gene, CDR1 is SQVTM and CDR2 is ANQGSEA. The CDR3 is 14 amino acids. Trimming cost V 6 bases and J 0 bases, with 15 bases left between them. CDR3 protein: CSVVTGISSYEQYF. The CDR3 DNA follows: TGCAGCGTGGTCACAGGGATTAGCTCCTACGAGCAGTACTTC.

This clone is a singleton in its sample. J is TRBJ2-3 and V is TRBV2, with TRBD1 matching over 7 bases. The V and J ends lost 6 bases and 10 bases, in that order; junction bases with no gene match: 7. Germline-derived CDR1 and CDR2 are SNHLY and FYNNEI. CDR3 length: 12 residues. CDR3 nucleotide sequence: TGTGCCAGCAGGGGACAGTTAACCTCGCAGTATTTT. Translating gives CASRGQLTSQYF.

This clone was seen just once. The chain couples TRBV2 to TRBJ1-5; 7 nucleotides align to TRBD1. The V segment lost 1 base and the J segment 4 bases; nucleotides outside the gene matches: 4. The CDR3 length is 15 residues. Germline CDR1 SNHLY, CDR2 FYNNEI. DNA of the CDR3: TGTGCCAGCAGTGAAGGGGGGACAGCAAATCAGCCCCAGCATTTT. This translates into CASSEGGTANQPQHF. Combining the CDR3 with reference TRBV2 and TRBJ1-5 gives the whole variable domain EPEVTQTPSHQVTQMGQEVILRCVPISNHLYFYWYRQILGQKVEFLVSFYNNEISEKSEIFDDQFSVERPDGSNFTLKIRSTKLEDSAMYFCASSEGGTANQPQHFGDGTRLSIL.

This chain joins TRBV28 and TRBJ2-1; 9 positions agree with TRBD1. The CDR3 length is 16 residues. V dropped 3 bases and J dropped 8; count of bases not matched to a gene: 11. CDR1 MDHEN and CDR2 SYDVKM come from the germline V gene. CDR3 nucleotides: TGTGCCAGCAGTTTGGCCACCGGGACAGGGCGCCATGAGCAGTTCTTC. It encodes CASSLATGTGRHEQFF.

This CDR3 is CASSLGRGGLNTEAFF. In nucleotides, the CDR3 is TGTGCCAGCAGCTTAGGCCGGGGGGGGCTGAACACTGAAGCTTTCTTT. This rearrangement joins TRBV11-2 to TRBJ1-1, with D maybe TRBD1 (6 bases). Trimming removed 1 base from V and 0 bases from J, with 12 bases in between. There are 16 residues in the CDR3. Germline V gives CDR1 SGHAT, CDR2 FQNNGV. Variable domain in full (rest from reference TRBV11-2 and TRBJ1-1): EAGVAQSPRYKIIEKRQSVAFWCNPISGHATLYWYQQILGQGPKLLIQFQNNGVVDDSQLPKDRFSAERLKGVDSTLKIQPAKLEDSAVYLCASSLGRGGLNTEAFFGQGTRLTVV.

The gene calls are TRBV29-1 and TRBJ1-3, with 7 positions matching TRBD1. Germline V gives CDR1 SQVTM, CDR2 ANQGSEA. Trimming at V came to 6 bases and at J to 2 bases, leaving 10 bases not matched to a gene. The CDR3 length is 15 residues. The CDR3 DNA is TGCAGCGTACGGGACAGCGGATCTACTGGAAACACCATATATTTT. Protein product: CSVRDSGSTGNTIYF.

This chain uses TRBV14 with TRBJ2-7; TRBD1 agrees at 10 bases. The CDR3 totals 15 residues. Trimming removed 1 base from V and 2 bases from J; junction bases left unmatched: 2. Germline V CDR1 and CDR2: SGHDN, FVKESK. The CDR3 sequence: CASSQAGTGAYEQYF. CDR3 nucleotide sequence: TGTGCCAGCAGCCAAGCCGGGACAGGGGCCTACGAGCAGTACTTC. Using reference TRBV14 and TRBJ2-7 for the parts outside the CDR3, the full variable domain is EAGVTQFPSHSVIEKGQTVTLRCDPISGHDNLYWYRRVMGKEIKFLLHFVKESKQDESGMPNNRFLAERTGGTYSTLKVQPAELEDSGVYFCASSQAGTGAYEQYFGPGTRLTVT.

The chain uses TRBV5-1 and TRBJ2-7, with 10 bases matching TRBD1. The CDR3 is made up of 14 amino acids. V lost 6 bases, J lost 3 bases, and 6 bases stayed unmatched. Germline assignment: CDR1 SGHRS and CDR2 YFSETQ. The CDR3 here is CASTTGTGVYEQYF. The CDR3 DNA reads TGCGCCAGCACAACCGGGACAGGGGTCTACGAGCAGTACTTC.

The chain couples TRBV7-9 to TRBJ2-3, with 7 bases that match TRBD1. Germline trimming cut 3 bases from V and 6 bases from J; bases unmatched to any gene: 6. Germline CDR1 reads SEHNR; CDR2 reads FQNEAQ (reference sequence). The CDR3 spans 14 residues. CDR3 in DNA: TGTGCCAGCAGCTTGACAGGGAAAGGGGATACGCAGTATTTT. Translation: CASSLTGKGDTQYF.

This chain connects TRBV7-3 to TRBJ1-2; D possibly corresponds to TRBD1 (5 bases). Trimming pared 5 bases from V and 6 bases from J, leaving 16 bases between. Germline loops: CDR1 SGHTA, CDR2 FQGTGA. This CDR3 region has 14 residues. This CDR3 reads CASSAGLTTDGYTF. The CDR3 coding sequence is TGTGCCAGCAGCGCAGGGCTGACCACGGATGGCTACACCTTC. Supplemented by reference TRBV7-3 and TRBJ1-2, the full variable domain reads GAGVSQTPSNKVTEKGKYVELRCDPISGHTALYWYRQSLGQGPEFLIYFQGTGAADDSGLPNDRFFAVRPEGSVSTLKIQRTERGDSAVYLCASSAGLTTDGYTFGSGTRLTVV.

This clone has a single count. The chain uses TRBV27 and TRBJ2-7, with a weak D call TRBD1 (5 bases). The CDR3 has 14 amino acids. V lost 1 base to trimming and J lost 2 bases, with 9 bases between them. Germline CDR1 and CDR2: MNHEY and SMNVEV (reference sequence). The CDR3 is CASSLWQGAYEQYF. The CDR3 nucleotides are TGTGCCAGCAGTTTATGGCAGGGCGCCTACGAGCAGTACTTC.

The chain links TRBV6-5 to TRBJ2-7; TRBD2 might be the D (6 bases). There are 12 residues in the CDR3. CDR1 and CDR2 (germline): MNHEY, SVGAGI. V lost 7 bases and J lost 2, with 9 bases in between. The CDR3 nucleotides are TGTGCCAGCAAGCGGGTCGCCTACGAGCAGTACTTC. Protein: CASKRVAYEQYF.

CDR3 residues: CASSEELAGAKTQYF. CDR3 coding DNA: TGTGCCAGCAGTGAAGAACTAGCGGGGGCCAAGACCCAGTACTTC. The chain combines TRBV6-1 with TRBJ2-5, with 11 bases lining up with TRBD2. This CDR3 is 15 amino acids long. With 1 base clipped from V and 6 bases from J, the junction kept 4 bases outside the gene matches. Looked up from germline, CDR1 is MNHNS and CDR2 is SASEGT.

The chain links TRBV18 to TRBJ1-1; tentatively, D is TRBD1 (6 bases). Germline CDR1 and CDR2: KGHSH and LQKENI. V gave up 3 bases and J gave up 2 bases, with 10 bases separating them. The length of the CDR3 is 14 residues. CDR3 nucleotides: TGTGCCAGCTCACCGCAGGGGTATAACACTGAAGCTTTCTTT. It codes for CASSPQGYNTEAFF.

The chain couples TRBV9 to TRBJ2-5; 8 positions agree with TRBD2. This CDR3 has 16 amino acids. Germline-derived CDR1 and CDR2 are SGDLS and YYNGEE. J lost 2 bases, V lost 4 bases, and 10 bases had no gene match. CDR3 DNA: TGTGCCAGCAGCCCCCCCACGGGACTAGAGCAAGAGACCCAGTACTTC. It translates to CASSPPTGLEQETQYF.

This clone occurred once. CDR3 sequence (DNA): TGTGCCAGTAGTGATACAGGGGGTCAGCCCCAGCATTTT. It translates to CASSDTGGQPQHF. The chain combines TRBV19 with TRBJ1-5; 8 bases fit TRBD1. CDR1 and CDR2 (germline): LNHDA, SQIVND (reference sequence). After removal of 5 bases from V and 6 bases from J, the junction contained 3 bases not matched to a gene. The CDR3 sequence is 13 residues long.

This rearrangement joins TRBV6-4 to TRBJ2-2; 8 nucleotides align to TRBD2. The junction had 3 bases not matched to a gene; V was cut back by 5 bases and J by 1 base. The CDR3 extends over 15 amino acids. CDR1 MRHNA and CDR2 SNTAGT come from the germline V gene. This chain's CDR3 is CASSRAGENTGELFF. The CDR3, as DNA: TGTGCCAGCAGTCGAGCGGGGGAGAACACCGGGGAGCTGTTTTTT.

The CDR3: CASSLGLAGDEQFF. The DNA of the CDR3 is TGTGCCAGCTCGCTGGGACTAGCGGGGGATGAGCAGTTCTTC. V and J are TRBV18 and TRBJ2-1, with 14 bases aligning to TRBD2. V was pared by 6 bases and J by 8 bases, with 3 bases of the junction left unmatched. Germline V gene sequence: CDR1 KGHSH, CDR2 LQKENI. CDR3 size: 14 residues.

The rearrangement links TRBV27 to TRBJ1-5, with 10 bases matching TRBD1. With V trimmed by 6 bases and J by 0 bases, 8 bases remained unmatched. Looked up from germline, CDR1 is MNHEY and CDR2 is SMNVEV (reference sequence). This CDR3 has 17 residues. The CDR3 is CASRGQGTLYSNQPQHF. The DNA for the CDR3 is TGTGCCAGCAGGGGACAGGGGACCCTTTATAGCAATCAGCCCCAGCATTTT.

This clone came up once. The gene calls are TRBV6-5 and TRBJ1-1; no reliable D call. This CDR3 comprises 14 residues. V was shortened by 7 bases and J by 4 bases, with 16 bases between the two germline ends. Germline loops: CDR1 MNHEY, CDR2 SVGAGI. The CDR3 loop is CASTLSTAVTEAFF. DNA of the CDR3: TGTGCCAGCACCCTTTCTACAGCGGTCACTGAAGCTTTCTTT.

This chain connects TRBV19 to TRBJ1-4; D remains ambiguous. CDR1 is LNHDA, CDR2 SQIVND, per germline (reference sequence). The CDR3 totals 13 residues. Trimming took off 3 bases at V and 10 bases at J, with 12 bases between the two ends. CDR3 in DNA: TGTGCCAGTAGTATTGAGAGGGCAGGAAAACTGTTTTTT. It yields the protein CASSIERAGKLFF.

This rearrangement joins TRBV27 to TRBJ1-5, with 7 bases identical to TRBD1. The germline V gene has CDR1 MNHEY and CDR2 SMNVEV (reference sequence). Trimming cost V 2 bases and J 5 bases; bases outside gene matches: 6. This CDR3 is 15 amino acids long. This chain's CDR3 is CASSLIAGGYQPQHF. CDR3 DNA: TGTGCCAGCAGTTTAATAGCAGGGGGATATCAGCCCCAGCATTTT.

This CDR3 reads CASSLTRLAGGQDQYF. CDR3 DNA: TGTGCCAGCAGCTTAACAAGACTAGCGGGGGGGCAAGACCAGTACTTC. V usage is TRBV7-6 and J usage is TRBJ2-5; 14 bases are a match to TRBD2. CDR1 and CDR2 (germline): SGHVS, FNYEAQ. The CDR3 runs 16 residues. J was trimmed by 10 bases and V by 2 bases; bases with no gene match: 9.